The next 16 T cell receptor beta chains were all read from a single sample in a study of blood T cell repertoires in COVID-19. Produced via immunoSEQ multiplex PCR; TCRdb's table is partial and in-frame only. Of around 200,000 clones listed, roughly 90% are singletons. Specimen: peripheral blood. Receptors originate from a woman aged 50 to 65 with acute or convalescent COVID-19.

The gene calls are TRBV5-1 and TRBJ2-1; 12 bases agree with TRBD2. The CDR3 spans 15 residues. The germline gives CDR1 SGHRS, CDR2 YFSETQ. Germline trimming cut 3 bases from V and 4 bases from J; bases unmatched to any gene: 2. The CDR3 DNA is TGCGCCAGCAGCTCTCTAGCGGGAGGGTACAATGAGCAGTTCTTC. Its protein is CASSSLAGGYNEQFF.

V and J are TRBV7-9 and TRBJ2-7, with 11 bases matching TRBD1. Trimming took 4 bases from V and 3 from J; bases not matched to a gene: 8. This CDR3 region has 16 residues. CDR1 SEHNR and CDR2 FQNEAQ come from the germline V gene (reference sequence). CDR3 residues: CASSSGGTGGNYEQYF. The DNA of the CDR3 is TGTGCCAGCAGCTCCGGTGGGACAGGGGGTAACTACGAGCAGTACTTC. The entire variable domain, with the rest obtained from reference TRBV7-9 and TRBJ2-7, is as follows: DTGVSQNPRHKITKRGQNVTFRCDPISEHNRLYWYRQTLGQGPEFLTYFQNEAQLEKSRLLSDRFSAERPKGSFSTLEIQRTEQGDSAMYLCASSSGGTGGNYEQYFGPGTRLTVT.

The chain employs TRBV12-3 or TRBV12-4 and TRBJ1-2; D is unresolved. The CDR3 loop spans 12 amino acids. Trimming removed 3 bases from V and 7 bases from J, with 9 bases in between. The chain's CDR3 is CASSLGPSGYTF. DNA of the CDR3: TGTGCCAGCAGTTTGGGCCCAAGTGGCTACACCTTC.

The chain uses TRBV7-8 and TRBJ2-1, with 8 bases lining up with TRBD2. Germline loops: CDR1 SGHVS, CDR2 FQNEAQ. CDR3 length: 16 amino acids. Trimming cost V 2 bases and J 0 bases; bases outside gene matches: 3. The CDR3 DNA sequence: TGTGCCAGCAGCTTATGGCTAGCGGGCTCCTACAATGAGCAGTTCTTC. Residues: CASSLWLAGSYNEQFF.

J is TRBJ2-1 and V is TRBV11-3; 10 bases line up with TRBD1. This CDR3 contains 15 residues. After removal of 5 bases from V and 2 bases from J, the junction contained 3 bases not matched to a gene. Germline-derived CDR1 and CDR2 are SGHNT and YENEEA. The DNA of the CDR3 is TGTGCCAGCAGCCTCGGGACAGGGGCCTACAATGAGCAGTTCTTC. This translates into CASSLGTGAYNEQFF.

The chain is built from TRBV7-9 and TRBJ1-2, with 9 bases that match TRBD1. CDR3 length: 13 residues. J was trimmed by 4 bases and V by 5 bases; bases with no gene match: 2. Looked up from germline, CDR1 is SEHNR and CDR2 is FQNEAQ (reference sequence). The CDR3 DNA sequence: TGTGCCAGCAGCGGGACAGGGATCTATGGCTACACCTTC. This sequence encodes CASSGTGIYGYTF.

The rearrangement joins TRBV5-4 to TRBJ1-1, with 8 bases aligning to TRBD1. Germline V CDR1 and CDR2: SGHNT, YYREEE (reference sequence). J was trimmed by 4 bases and V by 4 bases; bases with no gene match: 6. The CDR3 is 14 residues long. The CDR3 protein is CASSPPDRVTEAFF. CDR3 DNA sequence: TGTGCCAGCAGCCCCCCGGACAGGGTCACTGAAGCTTTCTTT.

This clone was found once. V gene TRBV19 combines with J gene TRBJ1-5; D gene ambiguous. The germline CDR1 and CDR2 sequences are LNHDA and SQIVND (reference sequence). The V and J ends lost 8 bases and 5 bases respectively, with 10 bases between them. The CDR3 sequence is 12 residues long. As DNA, the CDR3 is TGTGCCAGTCAGACTACGTATCAGCCCCAGCATTTT. This encodes CASQTTYQPQHF.

The rearrangement uses TRBV5-1 and TRBJ1-3, with D maybe TRBD1 (6 bases). This CDR3 region has 15 residues. With 0 bases removed from V and 4 bases from J, the gap between germline ends came to 11 bases. Germline lookup yields CDR1 SGHRS and CDR2 YFSETQ. The CDR3 protein is CASSLEGTNGNTIYF. CDR3 nucleotides: TGCGCCAGCAGCTTGGAGGGGACAAACGGAAACACCATATATTTT.

The CDR3 bases are TGCGCCAGCGGGTCCTCGGACGGCCGGAGGGGCTACACCTTC. This sequence encodes CASGSSDGRRGYTF. This chain uses TRBV5-1 with TRBJ1-2; no clear D. Germline CDR1 and CDR2: SGHRS and YFSETQ. CDR3 length: 14 amino acids. V lost 7 bases, J lost 8 bases, and 21 bases lay in between.

This chain uses TRBV29-1 with TRBJ2-3; weak D call: TRBD1 (5 bases). Per the germline V gene, CDR1 is SQVTM and CDR2 is ANQGSEA. With 6 bases removed from V and 4 bases from J, the gap between germline ends came to 17 bases. The CDR3 has 14 amino acids. DNA of the CDR3: TGCAGCGTAGCCAAAAGCAGGGCCGCAGATACGCAGTATTTT. As protein: CSVAKSRAADTQYF.

The V and J genes are TRBV6-5 and TRBJ2-2; D is perhaps TRBD2 (6 bases). The CDR3 is 13 amino acids. Per germline, CDR1 MNHEY and CDR2 SVGAGI. The V end lost 6 bases, the J end lost 5 bases, and 10 bases lay between the germline ends. CDR3 nucleotide sequence: TGTGCCAGCAGAAGAGGGAGGACCGGGGAGCTGTTTTTT. Amino acids: CASRRGRTGELFF.

The rearrangement links TRBV6-5 to TRBJ2-3; a weak D match, TRBD2 (5 bases). Germline V gives CDR1 MNHEY, CDR2 SVGAGI. The CDR3 sequence is 14 residues long. V was pared by 2 bases and J by 2 bases, with 8 bases between. CDR3 residues: CASSYDYFTDTQYF. Written as DNA, the CDR3 is TGTGCCAGCAGTTACGACTATTTCACAGATACGCAGTATTTT.

The chain is built from TRBV2 and TRBJ1-2; TRBD1 is a possible D gene (6 bases). Germline V gene lookup returns CDR1 SNHLY and CDR2 FYNNEI. CDR3 length equals 15 residues. Trimming stripped 3 bases from V and 3 bases from J, with 14 bases between. CDR3 loop: CASSDMAGVDYGYTF. CDR3 bases: TGTGCCAGCAGTGATATGGCAGGGGTGGACTATGGCTACACCTTC.

This clone was seen more than once but under ten times. J is TRBJ1-5 and V is TRBV2; 7 bases align to TRBD1. Germline CDR1 reads SNHLY; CDR2 reads FYNNEI. Trimming took 5 bases from V and 9 from J; bases not matched to a gene: 13. CDR3 size: 15 residues. CDR3 sequence (DNA): TGTGCCAGCAGTCAGATTACAGGGGATCGCGCGCCCCAGCATTTT. Amino acid sequence: CASSQITGDRAPQHF. The complete variable domain, with remaining parts taken from reference TRBV2 and TRBJ1-5, reads EPEVTQTPSHQVTQMGQEVILRCVPISNHLYFYWYRQILGQKVEFLVSFYNNEISEKSEIFDDQFSVERPDGSNFTLKIRSTKLEDSAMYFCASSQITGDRAPQHFGDGTRLSIL.

The chain employs TRBV6-5 and TRBJ1-2, with D perhaps matching TRBD1 (6 bases). This CDR3 contains 14 residues. Trimming shortened V by 6 bases and J by 8 bases, and 19 bases separated the two germline ends. Germline V CDR1 and CDR2: MNHEY, SVGAGI. The CDR3 coding sequence is TGTGCCAGCAGACCGGGGGGCAGAGTTCAGGGCTACACCTTC. Encoded protein: CASRPGGRVQGYTF.